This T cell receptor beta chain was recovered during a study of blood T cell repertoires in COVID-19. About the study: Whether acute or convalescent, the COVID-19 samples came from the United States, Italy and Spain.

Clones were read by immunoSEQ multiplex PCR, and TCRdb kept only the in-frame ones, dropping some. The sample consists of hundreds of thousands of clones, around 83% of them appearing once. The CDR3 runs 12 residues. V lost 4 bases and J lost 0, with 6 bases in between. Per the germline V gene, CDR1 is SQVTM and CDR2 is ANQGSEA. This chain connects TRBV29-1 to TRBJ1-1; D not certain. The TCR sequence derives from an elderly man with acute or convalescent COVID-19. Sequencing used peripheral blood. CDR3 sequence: CSVGRLNTEAFF. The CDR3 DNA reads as TGCAGCGTTGGGAGACTGAACACTGAAGCTTTCTTT.